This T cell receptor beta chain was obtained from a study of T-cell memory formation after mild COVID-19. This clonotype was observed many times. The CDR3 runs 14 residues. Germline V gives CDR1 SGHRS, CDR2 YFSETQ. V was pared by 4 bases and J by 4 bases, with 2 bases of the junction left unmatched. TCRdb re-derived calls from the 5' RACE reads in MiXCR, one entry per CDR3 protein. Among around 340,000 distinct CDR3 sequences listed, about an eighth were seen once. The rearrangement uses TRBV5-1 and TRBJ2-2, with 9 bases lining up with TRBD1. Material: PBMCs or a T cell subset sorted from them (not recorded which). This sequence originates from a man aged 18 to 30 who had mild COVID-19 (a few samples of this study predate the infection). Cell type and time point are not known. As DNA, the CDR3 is TGCGCCAGCAGCACGGGACAGGGCACCGGGGAGCTGTTTTTT. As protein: CASSTGQGTGELFF.